This TCR beta chain was profiled in a study of CD8 T cells in ankylosing spondylitis. Study results and caveats: Clones that were linked to disease were CD8+ and were relatively rare in peripheral blood. Some of the motif variants had earlier been found in reactive arthritis patients' fluid and blood. Ankylosing spondylitis blood seemed to carry a telltale TCR beta motif made of about 8 highly homologous variants.

As regards this clonotype: Its specificity is unknown.

The CDR3 runs 13 residues. Germline V lookup: CDR1 MDHEN, CDR2 SYDVKM. With 6 bases clipped from V and 11 bases from J, the junction kept 12 bases outside the gene matches. Preparation of TCR beta libraries was done by quantitative 5'-RACE with molecular barcodes. TCRdb ran MiXCR on the 5' RACE reads and lists one entry per CDR3 protein. The sample has about 150,000 distinct CDR3 sequences, approximately 44% seen once. The chain has TRBV28 and TRBJ1-1, with 7 bases lining up with TRBD1. The source material was synovial fluid, either unsorted or a sorted T cell fraction (not recorded which). This clonotype was obtained from a male donor with ankylosing spondylitis. DNA of the CDR3: TGTGCCAGCAGAAAAGACAGGGACCGTCGGGCTTTCTTT. It specifies CASRKDRDRRAFF.